This is a list of T cell receptor beta chains from one sample in a study of glioma-infiltrating T cells after dendritic cell vaccination. Libraries were prepared by immunoSEQ multiplex PCR; TCRdb keeps only in-frame clonotypes and omits some of them. The data contain tens of thousands of clones, almost 85% of them singletons. Sequencing was performed on blood, taken before dendritic cell vaccination. These receptors originate from a human donor with glioblastoma. Both conserved end residues are part of each CDR3. The D gene is left open where the match is weak. Size is stated for part of the rows, as once, few or many counts, or as a class when the clone is expanded.

TRBV6-1,TRBJ2-1,NA,few,CASKDRTSSYNEQFF,TGTGCCAGCAAAGACAGGACTAGCTCCTACAATGAGCAGTTCTTC
TRBV9,TRBJ2-4,TRBD1,NA,CASSATGGLAKNIQYF,TGTGCCAGCAGCGCCACAGGGGGACTAGCCAAAAACATTCAGTACTTC
TRBV25-1,TRBJ2-1,TRBD2,NA,CASSEYMGLAGVNEQFF,TGTGCCAGCAGTGAATATATGGGACTAGCGGGAGTCAATGAGCAGTTCTTC
TRBV5-1,TRBJ2-5,TRBD1,NA,CASSLTSDRAQETQYF,TGCGCCAGCAGCTTGACTTCGGACAGGGCTCAAGAGACCCAGTACTTC
TRBV28,TRBJ1-5,NA,NA,CASSRRGNQPQHF,TGTGCCAGCAGCCGGCGGGGAAATCAGCCCCAGCATTTT
TRBV19,TRBJ1-2,NA,NA,CASRASGVGSGYTF,TGTGCCAGTAGGGCATCAGGGGTTGGTTCCGGCTACACCTTC
TRBV4-2,TRBJ1-5,TRBD1,NA,CASSLDRGNQPQHF,TGTGCCAGCAGCCTTGACAGGGGGAATCAGCCCCAGCATTTT
TRBV27,TRBJ1-6,NA,NA,CASSTGLGSYNSPLHF,TGTGCCAGCAGTACAGGGTTGGGGTCCTATAATTCACCCCTCCACTTT
TRBV4-1,TRBJ1-6,NA,few,CASSQGPLSGSGKKNSPLHF,TGCGCCAGCAGCCAGGGTCCTCTCTCTGGGTCGGGGAAGAAGAATTCACCCCTCCACTTT
TRBV19,TRBJ1-3,NA,NA,CASRDSGSSFGNTIYF,TGTGCCAGTAGGGACTCCGGGAGCTCCTTTGGAAACACCATATATTTT
TRBV2,TRBJ1-4,NA,few,CASSEAPVREGRNNEKLFF,TGTGCCAGCAGTGAAGCTCCCGTCCGAGAAGGGAGAAATAATGAAAAACTGTTTTTT
TRBV6-1,TRBJ1-5,TRBD1,NA,CASSEARQGASSQPQHF,TGTGCCAGCAGTGAAGCGAGGCAGGGGGCAAGTAGTCAGCCCCAGCATTTT
TRBV19,TRBJ2-7,TRBD1,NA,CASSLTATGSSEQYF,TGTGCCAGTAGTCTAACCGCGACAGGGTCTAGCGAGCAGTACTTC
TRBV6-6,TRBJ2-1,TRBD1,NA,CASSYSGQGAFEQFF,TGTGCCAGCAGTTACTCGGGGCAGGGGGCGTTTGAGCAGTTCTTC
TRBV19,TRBJ2-1,TRBD2,NA,CASSIGLAGGLPSSYNEQFF,TGTGCCAGTAGTATAGGACTAGCGGGGGGTCTCCCGAGCTCCTACAATGAGCAGTTCTTC
TRBV6-1,TRBJ1-1,NA,many,CASSEAPRFSDTEAFF,TGTGCCAGCAGTGAAGCGCCCCGATTTAGTGACACTGAAGCTTTCTTT
TRBV7-6,TRBJ2-3,NA,NA,CASSSKRGISTDTQYF,TGTGCCAGCAGCTCTAAACGAGGGATCAGCACAGATACGCAGTATTTT
TRBV5-6,TRBJ2-3,TRBD2,few,CASRGGWLAGADTQYF,TGTGCCAGCAGGGGAGGGTGGCTAGCGGGAGCAGATACGCAGTATTTT
TRBV5-4,TRBJ2-5,TRBD2,NA,CASSLYSGGASETQYF,TGTGCCAGCAGCTTGTATAGCGGGGGGGCCTCAGAGACCCAGTACTTC
TRBV10-3,TRBJ1-3,NA,NA,CAISARAGAGNTIYF,TGTGCCATCAGCGCCCGGGCAGGGGCTGGAAACACCATATATTTT
TRBV19,TRBJ1-3,NA,NA,CASSILAGSGNTIYF,TGTGCCAGTAGTATTCTCGCAGGCTCTGGAAACACCATATATTTT
TRBV5-4,TRBJ1-3,NA,NA,CASSPDTSSGNTIYF,TGTGCCAGCAGCCCAGACACGAGCTCTGGAAACACCATATATTTT
TRBV4-1,TRBJ1-5,TRBD1,NA,CASSPTGPNQPQHF,TGCGCCAGCAGCCCGACAGGGCCGAATCAGCCCCAGCATTTT
TRBV10-3,TRBJ2-2,TRBD2,NA,CATVRAGAGELFF,TGTGCCACCGTTAGGGCGGGAGCCGGGGAGCTGTTTTTT
TRBV5-1,TRBJ2-5,TRBD1,NA,CASSLGQGIETQYF,TGCGCCAGCAGCTTGGGACAGGGTATTGAGACCCAGTACTTC
TRBV5-1,TRBJ2-2,TRBD2,NA,CASSLVPSGMPVGGELFF,TGCGCCAGCAGCTTGGTCCCTAGCGGGATGCCTGTTGGCGGGGAGCTGTTTTTT
TRBV2,TRBJ2-7,TRBD1,few,CAKEGQRSYEQYF,TGTGCCAAAGAGGGACAGCGGTCCTACGAGCAGTACTTC
TRBV15,TRBJ2-5,TRBD2,NA,CATSRAGTSRAYQETQYF,TGTGCCACCAGCAGGGCCGGGACTAGCCGAGCGTACCAAGAGACCCAGTACTTC
TRBV30,TRBJ1-2,NA,NA,CAWTENYGYTF,TGTGCCTGGACTGAGAACTATGGCTACACCTTC
TRBV14,TRBJ2-2,TRBD2,NA,CASSQGTSGSSGELFF,TGTGCCAGCAGCCAAGGGACTAGCGGGAGTTCCGGGGAGCTGTTTTTT
TRBV5-1,TRBJ2-7,TRBD1,NA,CASSTGTGGSYEQYF,TGCGCCAGCAGCACGGGGACAGGGGGCTCCTACGAGCAGTACTTC
TRBV5-1,TRBJ1-4,TRBD1,NA,CASSAGQGTATNEKLFF,TGCGCCAGCAGCGCGGGACAGGGGACCGCAACTAATGAAAAACTGTTTTTT
TRBV5-6,TRBJ1-1,NA,few,CASSPAAQMNTEAFF,TGTGCCAGCAGCCCCGCCGCACAGATGAACACTGAAGCTTTCTTT
TRBV5-4,TRBJ2-1,NA,NA,CASSSGLANYNEQFF,TGTGCCAGCAGCTCCGGACTCGCTAACTACAATGAGCAGTTCTTC
TRBV5-1,TRBJ1-4,TRBD1,NA,CASSLGGTGTTTNEKLFF,TGCGCCAGCAGCTTGGGCGGGACAGGGACCACAACTAATGAAAAACTGTTTTTT
TRBV10-3,TRBJ2-3,TRBD2,NA,CAISPSGGATDTQYF,TGTGCCATCAGTCCTAGCGGGGGGGCAACAGATACGCAGTATTTT
TRBV6-4,TRBJ1-2,TRBD1,NA,CASSRFGTENYGYTF,TGTGCCAGCAGCAGATTCGGGACAGAGAATTATGGCTACACCTTC
TRBV5-6,TRBJ2-4,TRBD1,NA,CASSHTGTGPKNIQYF,TGTGCCAGCAGCCATACCGGGACAGGGCCCAAAAACATTCAGTACTTC
TRBV6-5,TRBJ2-1,NA,NA,CASKGTSSSYNEQFF,TGTGCCAGCAAAGGGACATCTAGCTCCTACAATGAGCAGTTCTTC
TRBV28,TRBJ1-4,NA,NA,CASGEGEKLFF,TGTGCCAGCGGGGAGGGTGAAAAACTGTTTTTT
TRBV7-9,TRBJ2-7,TRBD1,NA,CASSTRDRAHEQYF,TGTGCCAGCAGCACCCGGGACAGGGCCCACGAGCAGTACTTC
TRBV19,TRBJ2-1,TRBD2,NA,CASRPSGSPNEQFF,TGTGCCAGTAGACCTAGCGGGAGTCCAAATGAGCAGTTCTTC
TRBV4-2,TRBJ1-4,TRBD1,NA,CASSPGTGLVYNEKLFF,TGTGCCAGCAGCCCCGGGACAGGACTGGTGTACAATGAAAAACTGTTTTTT
TRBV12-5,TRBJ2-3,NA,NA,CASGRLLDTQYF,TGTGCTAGTGGCCGTCTTTTAGATACGCAGTATTTT
TRBV5-4,TRBJ2-2,NA,NA,CASSPDTLNTGELFF,TGTGCCAGCAGCCCGGACACATTAAACACCGGGGAGCTGTTTTTT
TRBV30,TRBJ1-1,NA,NA,CAWSGQMNTEAFF,TGTGCCTGGAGTGGGCAGATGAACACTGAAGCTTTCTTT
TRBV6-1,TRBJ1-5,NA,medium-sized,CASSEPGISNQPQHF,TGTGCCAGCAGTGAACCAGGGATAAGCAATCAGCCCCAGCATTTT
TRBV15,TRBJ2-2,TRBD2,NA,CATSPGGTNTGELFF,TGTGCCACCAGCCCGGGAGGGACGAACACCGGGGAGCTGTTTTTT